This TCR beta chain was found in a study of T cell responses to AZD1222 COVID-19 vaccine. Study-wide results and limits: Spike-specific TCR breadth and depth rose after two AZD1222 doses. Donors skewed white British and female; clonal diversity was possibly underestimated.

This CDR3 has 14 amino acids. With V trimmed by 4 bases and J by 2 bases, 4 bases remained unmatched. CDR1 is SGHVS, CDR2 FQNEAQ, per germline. Some clones are missing from TCRdb's copy, which holds only in-frame ones; the method was immunoSEQ multiplex PCR. The table lists about 100,000 clones, nearly 90% of them singletons. A word on this clone: Its matching antigen is unknown.

This sequence originates from an adult who received the AZD1222 COVID-19 vaccine. The genes are TRBV7-8 and TRBJ1-2, with 7 bases aligning to TRBD1. The sample in question was peripheral blood, obtained 28 days after the second AZD1222 dose. This CDR3 is CASSSQTGNYGYTF. Written as DNA, the CDR3 is TGTGCCAGCAGCTCTCAGACAGGGAACTATGGCTACACCTTC.